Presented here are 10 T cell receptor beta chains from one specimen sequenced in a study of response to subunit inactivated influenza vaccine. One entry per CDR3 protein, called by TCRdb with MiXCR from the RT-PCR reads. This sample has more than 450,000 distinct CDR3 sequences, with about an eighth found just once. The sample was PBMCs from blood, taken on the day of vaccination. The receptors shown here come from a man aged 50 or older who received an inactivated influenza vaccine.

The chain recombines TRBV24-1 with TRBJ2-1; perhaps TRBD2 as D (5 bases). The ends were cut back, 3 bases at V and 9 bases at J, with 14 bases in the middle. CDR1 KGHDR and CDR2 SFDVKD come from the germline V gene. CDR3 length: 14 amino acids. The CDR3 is CATSDIQGSGEQFF. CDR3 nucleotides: TGTGCCACCAGTGATATACAAGGGAGCGGTGAGCAGTTCTTC.

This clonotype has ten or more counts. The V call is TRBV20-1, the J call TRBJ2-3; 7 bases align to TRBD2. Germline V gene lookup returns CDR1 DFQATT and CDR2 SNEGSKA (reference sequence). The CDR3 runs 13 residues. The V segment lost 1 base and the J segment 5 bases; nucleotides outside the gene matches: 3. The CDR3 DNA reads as TGCAGTGCTAGAGGACTAGCAGAAGATACGCAGTATTTT. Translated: CSARGLAEDTQYF.

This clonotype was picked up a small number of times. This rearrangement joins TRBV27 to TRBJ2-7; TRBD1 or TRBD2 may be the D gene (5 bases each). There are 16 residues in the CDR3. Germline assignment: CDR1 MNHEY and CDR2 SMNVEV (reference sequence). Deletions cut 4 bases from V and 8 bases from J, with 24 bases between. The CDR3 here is CASSSLPGAVDPQQYF. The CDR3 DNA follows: TGTGCCAGCAGTTCCCTCCCCGGGGCGGTCGACCCCCAGCAGTACTTC.

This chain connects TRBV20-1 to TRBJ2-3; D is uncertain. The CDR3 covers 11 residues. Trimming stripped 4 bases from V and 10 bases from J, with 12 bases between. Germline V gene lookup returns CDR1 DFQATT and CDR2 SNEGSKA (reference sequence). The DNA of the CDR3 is TGCAGTGCTACCTCCCGGACCTCGCAGTATTTT. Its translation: CSATSRTSQYF.

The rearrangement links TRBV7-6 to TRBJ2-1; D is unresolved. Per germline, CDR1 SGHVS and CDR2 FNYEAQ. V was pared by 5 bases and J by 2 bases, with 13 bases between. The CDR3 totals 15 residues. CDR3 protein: CASSLNDGPYNEQFF. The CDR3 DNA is TGTGCCAGCAGCCTCAACGACGGTCCCTACAATGAGCAGTTCTTC.

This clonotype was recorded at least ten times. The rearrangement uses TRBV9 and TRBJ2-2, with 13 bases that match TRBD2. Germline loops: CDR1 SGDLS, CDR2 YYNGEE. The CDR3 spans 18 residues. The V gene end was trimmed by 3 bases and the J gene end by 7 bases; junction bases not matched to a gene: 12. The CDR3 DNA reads TGTGCCAGCAGCGCCGGACTAGCGGGGGCCCGAAGGGGCGGGGAGCTGTTTTTT. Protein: CASSAGLAGARRGGELFF.

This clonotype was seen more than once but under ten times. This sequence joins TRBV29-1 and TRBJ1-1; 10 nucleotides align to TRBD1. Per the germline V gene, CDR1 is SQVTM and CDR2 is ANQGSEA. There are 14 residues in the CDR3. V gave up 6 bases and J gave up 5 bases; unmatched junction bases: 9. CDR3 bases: TGCAGCGTAGCCAGACAGGGGGCGCATACTGAAGCTTTCTTT. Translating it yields CSVARQGAHTEAFF.

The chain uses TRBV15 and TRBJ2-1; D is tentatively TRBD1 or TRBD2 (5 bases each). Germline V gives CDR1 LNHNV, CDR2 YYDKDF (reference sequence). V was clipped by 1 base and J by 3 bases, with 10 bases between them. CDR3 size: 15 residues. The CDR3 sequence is CATSRAGRYYNEQFF. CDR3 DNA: TGTGCCACCAGCAGAGCGGGGCGATACTACAATGAGCAGTTCTTC.

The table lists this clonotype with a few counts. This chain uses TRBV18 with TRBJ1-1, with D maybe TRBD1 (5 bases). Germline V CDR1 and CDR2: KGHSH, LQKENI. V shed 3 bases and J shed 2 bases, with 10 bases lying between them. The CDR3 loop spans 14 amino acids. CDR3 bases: TGTGCCAGCTCACCGCGGGGGGGAAACACTGAAGCTTTCTTT. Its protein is CASSPRGGNTEAFF.

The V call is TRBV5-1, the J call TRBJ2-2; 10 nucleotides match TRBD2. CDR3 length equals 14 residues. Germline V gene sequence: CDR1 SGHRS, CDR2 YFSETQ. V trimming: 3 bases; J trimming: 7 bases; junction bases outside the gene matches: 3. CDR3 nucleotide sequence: TGCGCCAGCAGCTCCCGGACTAGCGGCGGGGAGCTGTTTTTT. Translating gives CASSSRTSGGELFF.